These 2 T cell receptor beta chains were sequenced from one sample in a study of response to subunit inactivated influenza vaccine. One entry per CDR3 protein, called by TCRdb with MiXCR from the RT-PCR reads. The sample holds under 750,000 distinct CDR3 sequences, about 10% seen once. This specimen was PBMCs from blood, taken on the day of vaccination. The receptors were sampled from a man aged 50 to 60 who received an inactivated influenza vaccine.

This chain's CDR3 is CASSYSVTPTEAFF. The CDR3 DNA sequence: TGTGCCAGCAGTTACTCGGTCACTCCCACTGAAGCTTTCTTT. The V gene is TRBV6-5, the J gene TRBJ1-1; no clear D gene. This CDR3 spans 14 amino acids. CDR1 is MNHEY and CDR2 is SVGAGI in the germline V gene. V was pared by 0 bases and J by 4 bases, with 9 bases between.

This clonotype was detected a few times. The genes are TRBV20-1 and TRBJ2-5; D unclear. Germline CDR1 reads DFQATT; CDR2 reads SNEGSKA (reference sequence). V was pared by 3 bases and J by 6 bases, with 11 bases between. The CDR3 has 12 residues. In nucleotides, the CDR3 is TGCAGTGCTAGTTCGGAGTGGAAGACCCAGTACTTC. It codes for CSASSEWKTQYF.